Listed here are 24 T cell receptor beta chains from one sample, sequenced in a study of T-cell reconstitution after alpha-beta-depleted transplantation in children. Preparation of the TCRbeta library involved a method that used unique molecular identifiers. MiXCR, applied by TCRdb to the PCR reads, yields one record per CDR3 protein. In the table there are around 600,000 distinct CDR3 sequences, roughly 24% of which are singletons. This sample comprised PBMCs, mostly from graft donor cells, obtained 360 days after TCRalphabeta/CD19-depleted stem cell transplant. All receptors derive from a boy younger than two who had a stem cell transplant for acute myeloid leukemia, so the T cells may come from the graft donor.

As to this clonotype: A read error may be the cause here, since a much bigger clone is one base away. V gene TRBV1 combines with J gene TRBJ2-5; the table's TRBD2 call for D was not verified on the DNA. TRBV1 is a known pseudogene. This CDR3 region has 18 residues. The CDR3 nucleotides are TGTACCAGCAGTCCCGGGACTAGCGGGGACCCGATTCAAGAGACCCAGTACTTC. Protein product: CTSSPGTSGDPIQETQYF.

This clonotype was recorded many times. V and J are TRBV5-1 and TRBJ2-1; 10 bases match TRBD2. CDR3 length equals 17 residues. CDR1 SGHRS and CDR2 YFSETQ come from the germline V gene. J gave up 0 bases and V 2 bases, and 5 bases lay outside the gene matches. CDR3 in amino acids: CASSLSSGGNSYNEQFF. The CDR3, as DNA: TGCGCCAGCAGCTTATCTAGCGGGGGTAACTCCTACAATGAGCAGTTCTTC.

There are a few counts of this clonotype. This CDR3 is CASSHHSSQLPDTQYF. As DNA, the CDR3 is TGTGCCAGCAGTCATCATTCCTCCCAGTTGCCAGATACGCAGTATTTT. V gene TRBV27 combines with J gene TRBJ2-3, with D unclear. Germline CDR1 reads MNHEY; CDR2 reads SMNVEV (reference sequence). Trimming stripped 5 bases from V and 4 bases from J, with 19 bases between. The CDR3 contains 16 residues.

The chain employs TRBV7-2 and TRBJ2-1, with D hard to call. The germline V gene has CDR1 SGHTA and CDR2 FQGNSA. Trimming pared 1 base from V and 3 bases from J, leaving 10 bases between. This CDR3 has 15 amino acids. The chain's CDR3 is CASSLVRLDYNEQFF. The CDR3 DNA reads as TGTGCCAGCAGCTTAGTGAGGCTAGACTACAATGAGCAGTTCTTC. The whole variable domain, remainder taken from reference TRBV7-2 and TRBJ2-1, is GAGVSQSPSNKVTEKGKDVELRCDPISGHTALYWYRQSLGQGLEFLIYFQGNSAPDKSGLPSDRFSAERTGGSVSTLTIQRTQQEDSAVYLCASSLVRLDYNEQFFGPGTRLTVL.

The chain combines TRBV5-6 with TRBJ2-2; D is unresolved. Trimming removed 1 base at V and 0 bases at J, with 10 bases between. Germline loops: CDR1 SGHDT, CDR2 YYEEEE. CDR3 length equals 16 residues. CDR3 nucleotide sequence: TGTGCCAGCAGCTTGCTTTACAGAACGAACACCGGGGAGCTGTTTTTT. Amino acids: CASSLLYRTNTGELFF.

This chain links TRBV20-1 with TRBJ1-2; D unresolved. From germline, CDR1 is DFQATT and CDR2 SNEGSKA (reference sequence). V was clipped by 1 base and J by 5 bases, with 8 bases between them. This CDR3 is built from 12 residues. This CDR3 reads CSARGPIYGYTF. CDR3 in DNA: TGCAGTGCTAGAGGGCCCATTTATGGCTACACCTTC.

This clonotype was recorded only once. The chain combines TRBV5-1 with TRBJ2-7, with TRBD1 matching 8 bases. Trimming took 2 bases from V and 5 from J; bases not matched to a gene: 12. The CDR3 consists of 16 residues. The V gene's germline CDR1 is SGHRS and CDR2 YFSETQ. CDR3 protein: CASSFQGAPLPHEQYF. In DNA, the CDR3 is TGCGCCAGCAGCTTTCAGGGGGCCCCTCTACCCCACGAGCAGTACTTC.

The V and J genes are TRBV6-1 and TRBJ1-1; no definite D call. This CDR3 has 14 amino acids. V was trimmed by 4 bases and J by 1 base, leaving 10 bases between them. Germline assignment: CDR1 MNHNS and CDR2 SASEGT. CDR3 loop: CASSGMGPNTEAFF. The DNA for the CDR3 is TGTGCCAGCAGTGGGATGGGCCCGAACACTGAAGCTTTCTTT.

The gene calls are TRBV6-1 and TRBJ2-7, with no clear D. The V end was cut by 5 bases, the J end by 3 bases, with 11 bases between. This CDR3 is 13 amino acids long. Germline CDR1 reads MNHNS; CDR2 reads SASEGT. CDR3 loop: CASSPGPLYEQYF. As DNA, the CDR3 is TGTGCCAGCAGTCCCGGGCCGCTCTACGAGCAGTACTTC.

The chain has TRBV6-4 and TRBJ2-7; 7 positions match TRBD1. CDR1 and CDR2 from the germline V gene are MRHNA and SNTAGT. The CDR3 sequence is 17 residues long. After removal of 2 bases from V and 2 bases from J, the junction contained 12 bases not matched to a gene. The CDR3: CASSDLRGQIPAYEQYV. In DNA, the CDR3 is TGTGCCAGCAGTGACCTTAGGGGGCAAATTCCAGCCTACGAGCAGTACGTC.

This clonotype showed up just a few times. This chain connects TRBV5-6 to TRBJ1-1; D not certain. The V and J ends lost 0 bases and 9 bases respectively, with 6 bases between them. CDR3 size: 11 residues. Germline CDR1 SGHDT, CDR2 YYEEEE. CDR3: CASSLGRKAFF. The CDR3 nucleotides are TGTGCCAGCAGCTTGGGAAGGAAAGCTTTCTTT.

The chain is built from TRBV4-2 and TRBJ2-5; 7 nucleotides align to TRBD1. This CDR3 is built from 19 residues. Germline V gives CDR1 LGHNA, CDR2 YNFKEQ. Losses at the gene ends were 2 bases for V and 7 bases for J; bases not matched to a gene: 22. In nucleotides, the CDR3 is TGTGCCAGCAGCCAACTCCGACAGGGAACGATACGGAGAGAAGGGACCCAGTACTTC. Translating gives CASSQLRQGTIRREGTQYF.

V is TRBV4-3 and J is TRBJ2-1; 7 nucleotides match TRBD2. Germline values: CDR1 LGHNA, CDR2 YSLEER. The CDR3 length is 16 residues. With 5 bases clipped from V and 5 bases from J, the junction kept 12 bases outside the gene matches. In DNA form, the CDR3 reads TGCGCCAGCAGCTCTCTGAGGGCGGGGGTGGACAATGAGCAGTTCTTC. This gives the protein CASSSLRAGVDNEQFF.

The sample holds many counts of this clonotype. J is TRBJ2-7 and V is TRBV20-1; TRBD1 agrees at 7 bases. CDR3 size: 15 residues. Germline values: CDR1 DFQATT, CDR2 SNEGSKA (reference sequence). V lost 0 bases and J lost 0; bases outside the gene matches: 5. CDR3 nucleotide sequence: TGCAGTGCTAGAGATCGGACAGGCAGCTCCTACGAGCAGTACTTC. It yields the protein CSARDRTGSSYEQYF.

The chain couples TRBV7-2 to TRBJ1-4; 8 bases map to TRBD1. The V gene end was trimmed by 5 bases and the J gene end by 11 bases; junction bases not matched to a gene: 13. The CDR3 contains 15 residues. Germline V CDR1 and CDR2: SGHTA, FQGNSA. The CDR3 loop reads CASSGGQGRAEKLFF. CDR3 coding DNA: TGTGCCAGCAGCGGTGGACAGGGCAGGGCTGAGAAACTGTTTTTT.

The V call is TRBV20-1, the J call TRBJ2-7; the D is unclear. V was cut by 1 base and J by 7 bases, with 17 bases left in between. Germline loops: CDR1 DFQATT, CDR2 SNEGSKA (reference sequence). The CDR3 totals 14 residues. The CDR3 protein is CSARVATQLREQYF. CDR3 sequence (DNA): TGCAGTGCTAGAGTAGCTACACAACTACGGGAGCAGTACTTC.

This clonotype was seen repeatedly, ten times or more. V gene TRBV6-2 or TRBV6-3 combines with J gene TRBJ2-4; D is unresolved. From germline, CDR1 is MNHEY and CDR2 SVGEGT. The CDR3 spans 14 residues. V lost 4 bases to trimming and J lost 3 bases, with 10 bases between them. For the CDR3, the DNA is TGTGCCAGCAGTTTCACCCCGAACAAAAACATTCAGTACTTC. Protein product: CASSFTPNKNIQYF.

In this sample, this clonotype turned up a few times. This sequence joins TRBV12-3 or TRBV12-4 and TRBJ2-3, with 7 bases aligning to TRBD1. V lost 7 bases to trimming and J lost 2 bases; unmatched junction nucleotides: 6. The CDR3 length is 14 residues. The CDR3 nucleotides read TGTGCCAGCAATTGGGACAGCAACACAGATACGCAGTATTTT. Amino acid sequence: CASNWDSNTDTQYF.

This clonotype was seen ten or more times. V is TRBV12-3 or TRBV12-4 and J is TRBJ1-5; D not resolved. V gave up 0 bases and J gave up 2 bases, with 5 bases separating them. The CDR3 runs 14 residues. The CDR3 nucleotides read TGTGCCAGCAGTTTAGCTCCCCGCAATCAGCCCCAGCATTTT. It codes for CASSLAPRNQPQHF.

This rearrangement joins TRBV12-5 to TRBJ2-1; no clear D. The CDR3 loop spans 14 amino acids. Trimming stripped 1 base from V and 0 bases from J, with 4 bases between. Germline CDR1 and CDR2: LGHNT and FRNRAP. CDR3 amino acids: CASGLEGSYNEQFF. As DNA, the CDR3 is TGTGCTAGTGGTTTGGAGGGCTCCTACAATGAGCAGTTCTTC. The whole variable domain, remainder taken from reference TRBV12-5 and TRBJ2-1, is DARVTQTPRHKVTEMGQEVTMRCQPILGHNTVFWYRQTMMQGLELLAYFRNRAPLDDSGMPKDRFSAEMPDATLATLKIQPSEPRDSAVYFCASGLEGSYNEQFFGPGTRLTVL.

CDR3 bases: TGTGCCAGCAGCCGACGGACCGTCCACTTTCCTGCCTACGAGCAGTACGTC. This gives the protein CASSRRTVHFPAYEQYV. This chain joins TRBV5-6 and TRBJ2-7; D unresolved. The germline CDR1 and CDR2 sequences are SGHDT and YYEEEE. V lost 4 bases and J 2 bases, leaving 22 bases between the germline ends. The CDR3 length is 17 residues.

A few counts support this clonotype. The chain links TRBV5-1 to TRBJ2-4; D is unclear. CDR3 size: 14 residues. V gave up 5 bases and J gave up 3 bases, with 12 bases separating them. From germline, CDR1 is SGHRS and CDR2 YFSETQ. DNA of the CDR3: TGCGCCAGCAGTCAAGGGAACCTCAAAAACATTCAGTACTTC. It yields the protein CASSQGNLKNIQYF.

Ten or more counts support this clonotype. The V gene is TRBV7-7, the J gene TRBJ2-5, with 7 bases identical to TRBD1. J gave up 5 bases and V 4 bases, and 10 bases lay outside the gene matches. Germline V CDR1 and CDR2: SSHAT, FNYEAQ (reference sequence). There are 15 residues in the CDR3. CDR3 sequence: CASSSKKDRTETQYF. The CDR3, as DNA: TGTGCCAGCAGCTCAAAAAAGGACAGGACGGAGACCCAGTACTTC.

This chain links TRBV28 with TRBJ2-1; perhaps TRBD2 as D (6 bases). CDR3 length: 14 residues. The V and J ends lost 6 bases and 10 bases respectively, with 19 bases between them. In germline, CDR1 is MDHEN, CDR2 SYDVKM. DNA for the CDR3: TGTGCCAGCAGCCGGGAGACCCCCCCCAGGGAGCAGTTCTTC. Amino acids: CASSRETPPREQFF.